Listed below are T cell receptor beta chains from one sample, sequenced in a study of blood T cell repertoires in COVID-19. Sequencing was performed with immunoSEQ multiplex PCR; in TCRdb, only in-frame clones are kept and a portion is missing. The sample yields 330,000 or so clones, roughly 90% seen once. The sample was PBMCs or T cells enriched from blood (not recorded which). These receptors were obtained from a woman in her twenties or thirties who had recovered from COVID-19. Both conserved end residues are part of each CDR3.

>TRBJ2-7|TRBV18
CASSLSDSREQYF
>TRBJ1-2|TRBV28
CASSLRTANYGYTF
>TRBJ1-1|TRBV28
CASSGRGITEAFF
>TRBJ2-1|TRBV12-3/TRBV12-4
CASGMGVYNEQFF
>TRBJ2-3|TRBV7-6
CASSLSGPRTDTQYF
>TRBJ2-7|TRBV19
CASSMTGPPYEQYF
>TRBJ2-7|TRBV3-1/TRBV3-2
CASSPVQPIGLAYEQYF
>TRBJ2-7|TRBV28
CASSPATEVYEQYF
>TRBJ2-7|TRBV3-1/TRBV3-2
CASSQGGTGPYEQYF
>TRBJ2-1|TRBV5-1
CASRKGTGLYNEQFF
>TRBJ1-2|TRBV19
CASSGWLLGHTF
>TRBJ1-2|TRBV7-9
CASSSGIYGYTF
>TRBJ2-7|TRBV4-2
CASSQGGKAYEQYF
>TRBJ1-6|TRBV15
CATSPTSNSPLHF
>TRBJ1-5|TRBV25-1
CASSETGGKQPQHF
>TRBJ1-3|TRBV19
CASRSISDSGNTIYF
>TRBJ2-1|TRBV7-2
CASSAGLAGVTYNEQFF
>TRBJ1-2|TRBV18
CASRRQGVMGYTF
>TRBJ1-2|TRBV19
CASKTGTGLWGYTF
>TRBJ1-2|TRBV7-2
CASSLRSGGNYGYTF
>TRBJ1-6|TRBV28
CASSLLLFSSPLHF
>TRBJ1-1|TRBV13
CASSLRFGAGRLTEAFF
>TRBJ2-3|TRBV28
CASSRRSPGDTQYF
>TRBJ2-3|TRBV15
CATSRDRTVSGGGAADTQYF
>TRBJ1-4|TRBV24-1
CATSDSQGQVDEKLFF
>TRBJ1-1|TRBV7-8
CASSLVAGNTEAFF
>TRBJ1-6|TRBV11-2
CASSLGPGQGRVSLHF
>TRBJ1-2|TRBV18
CASSPQGLSHGYTF
>TRBJ2-3|TRBV24-1
CATSDFTSGRDTQYF
>TRBJ1-5|TRBV28
CASSALTGGNQPQHF
>TRBJ2-3|TRBV7-2
CASSLARGAGPDTQYF
>TRBJ1-2|TRBV7-9
CASSSSYGYTF
>TRBJ2-7|TRBV4-3
CASSQERGFSYEQYF
>TRBJ1-2|TRBV27
CASSLYSGGYGYTF
>TRBJ1-5|TRBV28
CASSLSAATYQPQHF
>TRBJ2-1|TRBV5-1
CASSPGQGIYNEQFF
>TRBJ2-7|TRBV12-3/TRBV12-4
CASSRLLEVEQYF